One TCR beta chain is described in this entry. With 10 bases clipped from V and 5 bases from J, the junction kept 10 bases outside the gene matches. The CDR3 loop spans 14 amino acids. Germline V gives CDR1 WNHNN, CDR2 SYGVQD (reference sequence). Some clones are missing from TCRdb's copy, which holds only in-frame ones; the method was immunoSEQ multiplex PCR. The repertoire holds some 100,000 clones, with 88% as singletons. This sample is part of a study of blood T cell repertoires in COVID-19. J is TRBJ2-1 and V is TRBV10-1; 8 bases agree with TRBD1. The receptor's source is a woman older than 75 with active COVID-19. Sequencing was carried out using peripheral blood. CDR3 bases: TGCGCCACCACGGACAGGGATCCGGACAATGAGCAGTTCTTC. Its protein product is CATTDRDPDNEQFF.